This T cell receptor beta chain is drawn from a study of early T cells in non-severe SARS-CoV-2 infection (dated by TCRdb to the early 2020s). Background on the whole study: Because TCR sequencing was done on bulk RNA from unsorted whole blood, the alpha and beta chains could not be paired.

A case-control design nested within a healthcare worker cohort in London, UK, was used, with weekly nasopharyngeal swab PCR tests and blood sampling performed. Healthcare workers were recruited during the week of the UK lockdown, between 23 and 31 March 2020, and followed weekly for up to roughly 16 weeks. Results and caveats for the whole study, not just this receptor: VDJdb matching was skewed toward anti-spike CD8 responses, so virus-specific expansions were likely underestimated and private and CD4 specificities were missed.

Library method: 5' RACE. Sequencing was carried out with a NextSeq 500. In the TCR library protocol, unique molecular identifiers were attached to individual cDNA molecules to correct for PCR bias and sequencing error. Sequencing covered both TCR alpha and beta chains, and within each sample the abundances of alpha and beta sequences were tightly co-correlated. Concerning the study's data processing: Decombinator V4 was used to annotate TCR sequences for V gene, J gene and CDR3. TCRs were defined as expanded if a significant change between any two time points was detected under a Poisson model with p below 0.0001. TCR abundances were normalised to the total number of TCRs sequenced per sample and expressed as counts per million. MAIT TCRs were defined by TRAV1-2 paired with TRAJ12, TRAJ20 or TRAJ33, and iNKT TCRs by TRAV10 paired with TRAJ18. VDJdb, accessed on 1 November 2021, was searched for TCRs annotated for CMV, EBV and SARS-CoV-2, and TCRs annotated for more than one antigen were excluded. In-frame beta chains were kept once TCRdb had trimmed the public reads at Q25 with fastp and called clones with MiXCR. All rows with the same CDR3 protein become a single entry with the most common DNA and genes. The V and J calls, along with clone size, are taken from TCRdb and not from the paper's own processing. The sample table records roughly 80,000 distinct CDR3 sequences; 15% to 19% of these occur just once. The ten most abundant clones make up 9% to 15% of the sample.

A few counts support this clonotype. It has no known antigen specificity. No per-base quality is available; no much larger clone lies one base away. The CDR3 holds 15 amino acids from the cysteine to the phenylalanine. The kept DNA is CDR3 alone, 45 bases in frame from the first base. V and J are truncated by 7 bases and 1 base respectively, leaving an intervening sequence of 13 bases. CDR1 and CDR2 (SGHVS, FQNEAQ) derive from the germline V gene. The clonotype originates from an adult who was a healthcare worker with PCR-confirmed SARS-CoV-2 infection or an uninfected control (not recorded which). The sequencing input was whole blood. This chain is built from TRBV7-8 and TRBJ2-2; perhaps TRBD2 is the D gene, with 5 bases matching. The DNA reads TGTGCCAGCACGGGGTACCGGCGGAACACCGGGGAGCTGTTTTTT. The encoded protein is CASTGYRRNTGELFF. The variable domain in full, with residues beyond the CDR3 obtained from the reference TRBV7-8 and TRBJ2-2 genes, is GAGVSQSPRYKVAKRGQDVALRCDPISGHVSLFWYQQALGQGPEFLTYFQNEAQLDKSGLPSDRFFAERPEGSVSTLKIQRTQQEDSAVYLCASTGYRRNTGELFFGEGSRLTVL.